This TCR beta chain was observed in a study of early T cells in non-severe SARS-CoV-2 infection. Whole-study context: Investigators sequenced bulk RNA drawn from unsorted whole blood, and chains remained unpaired.

V lost 2 bases, J lost 0 bases, and 13 bases lay in between. The CDR3 is 17 amino acids. CDR1 and CDR2 from the germline V gene are MNHEY and SVGAGI. The TCR library protocol attached unique molecular identifiers to the individual cDNA molecules. MiXCR, run by TCRdb on the 5' RACE reads, gives a single entry per CDR3 protein. Of around 82,000 distinct CDR3 sequences listed, roughly 15% are singletons. This clonotype was observed at least ten times. Its antigen is as yet unknown. Study results and caveats: Matching with VDJdb favored anti-spike CD8 responses (missing private and CD4 specificities).

This sequence originates from an adult who was a healthcare worker with PCR-confirmed SARS-CoV-2 infection or an uninfected control (not recorded which). The sample taken for sequencing was whole blood. The V and J genes are TRBV6-5 and TRBJ2-2, with D hard to call. The chain's CDR3 is CASSYPGRAANTGELFF. The CDR3 region has the DNA TGTGCCAGCAGTTACCCCGGACGGGCGGCGAACACCGGGGAGCTGTTTTTT.